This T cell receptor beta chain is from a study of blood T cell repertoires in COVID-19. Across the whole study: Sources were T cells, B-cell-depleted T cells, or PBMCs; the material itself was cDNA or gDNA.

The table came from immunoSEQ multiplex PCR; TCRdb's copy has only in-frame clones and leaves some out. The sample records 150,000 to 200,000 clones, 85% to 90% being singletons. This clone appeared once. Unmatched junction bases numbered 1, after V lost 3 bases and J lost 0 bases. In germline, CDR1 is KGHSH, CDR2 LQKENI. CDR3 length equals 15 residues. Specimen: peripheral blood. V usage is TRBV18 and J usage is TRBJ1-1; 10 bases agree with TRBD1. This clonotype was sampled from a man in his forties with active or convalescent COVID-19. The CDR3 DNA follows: TGTGCCAGCTCACCCGGACAGGGGGTGAACACTGAAGCTTTCTTT. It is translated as CASSPGQGVNTEAFF.